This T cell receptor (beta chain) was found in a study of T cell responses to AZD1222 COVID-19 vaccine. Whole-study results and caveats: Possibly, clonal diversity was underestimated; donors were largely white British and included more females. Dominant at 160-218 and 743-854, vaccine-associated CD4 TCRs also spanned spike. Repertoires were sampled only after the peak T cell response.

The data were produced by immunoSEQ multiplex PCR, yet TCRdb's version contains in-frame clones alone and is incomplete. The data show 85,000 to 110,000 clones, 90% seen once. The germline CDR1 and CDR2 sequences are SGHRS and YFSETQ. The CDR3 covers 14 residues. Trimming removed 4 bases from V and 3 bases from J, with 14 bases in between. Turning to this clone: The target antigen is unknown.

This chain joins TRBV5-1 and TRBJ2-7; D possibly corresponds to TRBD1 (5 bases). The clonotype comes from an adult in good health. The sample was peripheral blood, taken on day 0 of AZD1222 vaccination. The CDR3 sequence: CASSQDKGNYEQYF. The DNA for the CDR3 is TGCGCCAGCAGCCAGGACAAAGGCAACTACGAGCAGTACTTC.